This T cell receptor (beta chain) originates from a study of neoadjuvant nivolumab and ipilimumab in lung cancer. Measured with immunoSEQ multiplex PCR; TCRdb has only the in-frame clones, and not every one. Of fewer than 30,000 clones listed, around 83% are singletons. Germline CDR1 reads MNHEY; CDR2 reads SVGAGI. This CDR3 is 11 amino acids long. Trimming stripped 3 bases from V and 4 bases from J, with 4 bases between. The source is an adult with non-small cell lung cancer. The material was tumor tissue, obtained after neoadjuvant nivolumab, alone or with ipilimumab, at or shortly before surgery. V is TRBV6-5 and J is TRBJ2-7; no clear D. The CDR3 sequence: CASSYMYEQYF. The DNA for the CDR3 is TGTGCCAGCAGTTATATGTACGAGCAGTACTTC.